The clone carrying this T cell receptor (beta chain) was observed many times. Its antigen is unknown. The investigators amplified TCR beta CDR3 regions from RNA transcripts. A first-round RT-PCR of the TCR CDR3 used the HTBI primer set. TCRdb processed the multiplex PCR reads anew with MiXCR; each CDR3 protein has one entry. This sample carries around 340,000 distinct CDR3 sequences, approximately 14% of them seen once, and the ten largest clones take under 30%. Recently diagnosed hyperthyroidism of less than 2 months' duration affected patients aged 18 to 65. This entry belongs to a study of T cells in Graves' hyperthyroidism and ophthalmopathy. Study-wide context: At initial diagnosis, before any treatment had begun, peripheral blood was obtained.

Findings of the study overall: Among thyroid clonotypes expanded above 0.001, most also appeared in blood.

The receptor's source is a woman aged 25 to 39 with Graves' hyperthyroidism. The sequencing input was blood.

In DNA, the CDR3 is TGCAGTGCTGGGCTAGCGGGAGCAAATGAGCAGTTCTTC. Amino acid sequence: CSAGLAGANEQFF. This sequence joins TRBV20-1 and TRBJ2-1; 10 nucleotides line up with TRBD2. This CDR3 has 13 residues. Germline assignment: CDR1 DFQATT and CDR2 SNEGSKA (reference sequence). V lost 5 bases to trimming and J lost 7 bases; unmatched junction nucleotides: 5.